This T cell receptor beta chain appears in the sequencing data of a study of shared clonotypes between healthy human individuals. The table came from immunoSEQ multiplex PCR; TCRdb's copy has only in-frame clones and leaves some out. The sample carries hundreds of thousands of clones, around 76% recorded once. The study drew its donors from healthy HIV-negative adults without recent acute infections or vaccinations. Germline-derived CDR1 and CDR2 are LNHNV and YYDKDF (reference sequence). The V segment lost 8 bases and the J segment 4 bases; nucleotides outside the gene matches: 6. This CDR3 spans 13 amino acids.

Sequencing was done on a sample of PBMCs. The receptor was isolated from a woman between 40 and 50 years old in good health. Some clones in this sample may be carry-over from other donors' samples. The rearrangement links TRBV15 to TRBJ2-3, with 7 bases lining up with TRBD2. For the CDR3, the DNA is TGTGCCACCTCACCGGGAGGTGCAGATACGCAGTATTTT. Translated, it gives CATSPGGADTQYF.